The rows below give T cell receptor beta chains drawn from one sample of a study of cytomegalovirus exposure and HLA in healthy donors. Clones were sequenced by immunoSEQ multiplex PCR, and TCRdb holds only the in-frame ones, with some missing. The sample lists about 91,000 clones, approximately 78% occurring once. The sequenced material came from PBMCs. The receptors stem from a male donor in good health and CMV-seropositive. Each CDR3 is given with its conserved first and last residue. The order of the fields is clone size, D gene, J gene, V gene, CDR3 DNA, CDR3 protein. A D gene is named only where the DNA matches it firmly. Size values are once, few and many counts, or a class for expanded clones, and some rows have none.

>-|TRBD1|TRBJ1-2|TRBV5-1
TGCGCCAGCAGCCCCGGGACAGACGATTATGGCTACACCTTC
CASSPGTDDYGYTF
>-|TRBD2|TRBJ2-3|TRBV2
TGTGCCAACAGGCCCAGGGCAAGGAAGCGGGGGGAACCAGATACGCAGTATTTT
CANRPRARKRGEPDTQYF
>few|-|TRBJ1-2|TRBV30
TGTGCCTGTCCCTCCGGACACCACGGGCCTGGCGGCTATGGCTACACCTTC
CACPSGHHGPGGYGYTF
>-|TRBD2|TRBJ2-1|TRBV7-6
TGTGCCAGCAGCTCCCCCCGGGTGGCTAGCGGGAGAAGGTACAATGAGCAGTTCTTC
CASSSPRVASGRRYNEQFF
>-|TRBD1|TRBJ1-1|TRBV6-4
TGTGCCAGCAGTGACTCGCTGACAGGGGCGAACAACACTGAAGCTTTCTTT
CASSDSLTGANNTEAFF
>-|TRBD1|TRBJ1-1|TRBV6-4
TGTGCCAGCAGTACAGGGGTCCCCGGCACTGAAGCTTTCTTT
CASSTGVPGTEAFF
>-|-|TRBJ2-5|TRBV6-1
TGTGCCAGCAGTGAAGCGCGGCAGCTTCGGGGAGAGACCCAGTACTTC
CASSEARQLRGETQYF
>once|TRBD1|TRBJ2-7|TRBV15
TGTGCCACCAGTGAGGGGGCTGGCTACGAGCAGTACTTC
CATSEGAGYEQYF
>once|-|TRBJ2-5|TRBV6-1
TGTGCCAGCAGTGAATTGGGGGGTCGAGAGACCCAGTACTTC
CASSELGGRETQYF
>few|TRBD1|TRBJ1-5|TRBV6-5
TGTGCCAGCAGCCCAAGGGGACAGGGGAGCCAGCCCCAGCATTTT
CASSPRGQGSQPQHF
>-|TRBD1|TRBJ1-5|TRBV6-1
TGTGCCAGCAGTAATACAGGGGGCCCTCAGCCCCAGCATTTT
CASSNTGGPQPQHF
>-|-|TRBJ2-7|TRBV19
TGTGCCAGTAGTATTTCCAGCGGGCCCTACGAGCAGTACTTC
CASSISSGPYEQYF
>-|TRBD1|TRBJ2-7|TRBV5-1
TGCGCCAGCAGCTCGTTCGCGGGACAGGACCCCTACGAGCAGTACTTC
CASSSFAGQDPYEQYF
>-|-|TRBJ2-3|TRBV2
TGTGCCAGCAGTGGAGGGACAACTACGAGCACAGATACGCAGTATTTT
CASSGGTTTSTDTQYF